This TCR beta chain was obtained from a study of T cell responses to AZD1222 COVID-19 vaccine. Sequencing was performed with immunoSEQ multiplex PCR; in TCRdb, only in-frame clones are kept and a portion is missing. Here the sample spans about 83,000 clones, 88% being singletons. Whole-study findings and limits: Spike-specific TCR depth and breadth grew after two AZD1222 doses. The donor group comprised mostly white British people and more females; the analysis possibly underestimated clonal diversity.

Germline V gene data show CDR1 as SGHNT and CDR2 as YENEEA. The CDR3 extends over 14 amino acids. The trim removed 5 bases at V and 7 bases at J, leaving 9 bases unmatched. Comments on this clone: Its antigen is still unknown.

The source of this sequence is an adult in good health. This material consisted of peripheral blood, taken on day 0 of MenACWY control vaccination. The genes are TRBV11-3 and TRBJ2-7; 9 bases line up with TRBD1. CDR3 sequence: CASSRRTGEGEQYF. CDR3 bases: TGTGCCAGCAGCCGAAGGACAGGGGAGGGAGAGCAGTACTTC.